This TCR beta chain was profiled in a study of CD8 T cells in ankylosing spondylitis. Overall study results and limits: Reports say disease-linked clones showed up significantly more in matched ankylosing spondylitis synovial fluid. What seemed typical of ankylosing spondylitis blood was a TCR beta motif built from roughly 8 highly homologous variants.

Germline V gene data show CDR1 as SQVTM and CDR2 as ANQGSEA. The germline V and J ends were trimmed by 7 bases and 4 bases, with 16 bases remaining between them. CDR3 length: 13 amino acids. Scientists made TCR beta libraries using quantitative 5'-RACE with molecular barcodes. TCRdb reanalysed the 5' RACE reads using MiXCR and keeps one entry per CDR3 protein. The sample contains roughly 64,000 distinct CDR3 sequences, over 5% of which appear only once. This clonotype was counted at least ten times. Its antigen is not identified. The V and J genes are TRBV29-1 and TRBJ1-1, with unresolved D. Sequences were obtained from synovial fluid, either unsorted or a sorted T cell fraction (not recorded which). The sequence came from a male donor with ankylosing spondylitis. The CDR3 loop reads CSATPGRGTEAFF. The CDR3 DNA reads as TGCAGCGCAACACCGGGTCGGGGCACTGAAGCTTTCTTT.